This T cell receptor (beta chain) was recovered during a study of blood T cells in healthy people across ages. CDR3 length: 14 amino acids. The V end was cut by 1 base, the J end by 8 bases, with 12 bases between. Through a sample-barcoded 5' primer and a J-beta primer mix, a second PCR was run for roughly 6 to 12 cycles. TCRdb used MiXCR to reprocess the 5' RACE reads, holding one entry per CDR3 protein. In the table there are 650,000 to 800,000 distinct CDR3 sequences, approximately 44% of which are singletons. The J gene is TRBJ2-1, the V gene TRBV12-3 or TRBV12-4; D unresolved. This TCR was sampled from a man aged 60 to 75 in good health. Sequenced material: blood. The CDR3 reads CASSLGFKADEQFF. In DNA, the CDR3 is TGTGCCAGCAGTTTAGGGTTCAAGGCGGATGAGCAGTTCTTC.